This TCR beta chain was obtained from a study of blood T cell repertoires in COVID-19. Overall study: Donors in the United States, Italy and Spain gave samples during acute or convalescent COVID-19. The analysed material was cDNA or gDNA that came from T cells, B-cell-depleted T cells, or PBMCs.

This clone is categorized as medium-sized. Produced via immunoSEQ multiplex PCR; TCRdb's table is partial and in-frame only. The top ten hold 5.5% of the sample, which has about 130,000 clones, 60% to 80% seen once. The V and J ends lost 4 bases and 0 bases, in that order; junction bases with no gene match: 5. CDR1 SNHLY and CDR2 FYNNEI come from the germline V gene. The CDR3 sequence is 17 residues long. The receptor was derived from a man between 60 and 75 years old with acute or convalescent COVID-19. Source material: peripheral blood. The gene calls are TRBV2 and TRBJ1-6; 8 nucleotides line up with TRBD1. The CDR3 sequence is CASSGRQGSSYNSPLHF. For the CDR3, the DNA is TGTGCCAGCAGTGGTAGACAGGGGAGCTCCTATAATTCACCCCTCCACTTT.